These 12 T cell receptor beta chains were all obtained from the same sample, sequenced in a study of shared clonotypes between healthy human individuals. TCRdb's copy holds only in-frame clones and misses some; the assay was immunoSEQ multiplex PCR. This table holds about 1 million clones, more than 60% found once. Specimen: memory CD4+ T cells sorted from blood. Indicated subset: CD45RA-negative fraction. The receptors come from a man between 18 and 29 years old in good health.

This chain links TRBV9 with TRBJ2-5; a possible D gene is TRBD2 (5 bases). This CDR3 has 15 residues. Germline CDR1 is SGDLS and CDR2 is YYNGEE. Deletions cut 4 bases from V and 2 bases from J, with 15 bases between. The CDR3 DNA reads as TGTGCCAGCAGCCGGTGGGGAGCGGAGCAAGAGACCCAGTACTTC. Its translation is CASSRWGAEQETQYF.

On this clone itself: At the DNA level, this CDR3 is encoded by other sequences in the same sample as well. The chain links TRBV18 to TRBJ2-1; 15 positions match TRBD2. The CDR3 sequence is 16 residues long. Germline V gives CDR1 KGHSH, CDR2 LQKENI. Trimming removed 0 bases from V and 9 bases from J; junction bases left unmatched: 3. The DNA for the CDR3 is TGTGCCAGCTCACCACCGGGACTAGCGGGGGGTACTGAGCAGTTCTTC. This translates into CASSPPGLAGGTEQFF.

This clone was recorded a few times. This chain uses TRBV11-2 with TRBJ1-6; a possible D gene is TRBD1 (6 bases). Germline V gene data show CDR1 as SGHAT and CDR2 as FQNNGV. The V gene lost 5 bases and the J gene lost 10 bases, with 15 bases spanning the gap. The CDR3 has 14 amino acids. As DNA, the CDR3 is TGTGCCAGCAGCCCCGGGGGGGGCAACTCACCCCTCCACTTT. Translated: CASSPGGGNSPLHF.

The V gene is TRBV7-9, the J gene TRBJ1-4; weak D call: TRBD1 (5 bases). The CDR3 is 15 residues long. The V gene lost 3 bases and the J gene lost 7 bases, with 15 bases spanning the gap. Germline-derived CDR1 and CDR2 are SEHNR and FQNEAQ (reference sequence). CDR3 region: CASSFLGEVGEKLFF. Written as DNA, the CDR3 is TGTGCCAGCAGCTTCTTGGGGGAAGTCGGTGAAAAACTGTTTTTT. The variable domain in full, completed from reference TRBV7-9 and TRBJ1-4, reads DTGVSQNPRHKITKRGQNVTFRCDPISEHNRLYWYRQTLGQGPEFLTYFQNEAQLEKSRLLSDRFSAERPKGSFSTLEIQRTEQGDSAMYLCASSFLGEVGEKLFFGSGTQLSVL.

The V and J genes are TRBV7-9 and TRBJ2-5; 7 bases agree with TRBD1. This CDR3 is built from 14 residues. V lost 5 bases, J lost 3 bases, and 6 bases stayed unmatched. Germline CDR1 SEHNR, CDR2 FQNEAQ (reference sequence). The CDR3 sequence: CASSPLTGKETQYF. The CDR3, as DNA: TGTGCCAGCAGCCCCCTGACAGGGAAAGAGACCCAGTACTTC. The full variable domain, rest sourced from reference TRBV7-9 and TRBJ2-5, is DTGVSQNPRHKITKRGQNVTFRCDPISEHNRLYWYRQTLGQGPEFLTYFQNEAQLEKSRLLSDRFSAERPKGSFSTLEIQRTEQGDSAMYLCASSPLTGKETQYFGPGTRLLVL.

This clone is a singleton in its sample. V and J are TRBV6-5 and TRBJ2-1, with 8 positions matching TRBD2. This CDR3 has 15 residues. Germline V gene data show CDR1 as MNHEY and CDR2 as SVGAGI. V lost 6 bases, J lost 8 bases, and 12 bases stayed unmatched. CDR3 nucleotides: TGTGCCAGCAGACGCTCGAGCGGGAGTTTCGATGAGCAGTTCTTC. This encodes CASRRSSGSFDEQFF.

This chain connects TRBV4-1 to TRBJ2-3; TRBD1 might be the D (6 bases). V was shortened by 0 bases and J by 4 bases, with 11 bases between the two germline ends. Germline V gives CDR1 MGHRA, CDR2 YSYEKL. This CDR3 is 15 amino acids long. DNA of the CDR3: TGCGCCAGCAGCCAAGATGCAGGGGACGCAGATACGCAGTATTTT. As protein: CASSQDAGDADTQYF.

V usage is TRBV7-9 and J usage is TRBJ1-1; D not resolved. The germline CDR1 and CDR2 sequences are SEHNR and FQNEAQ (reference sequence). The CDR3 covers 14 residues. The ends were cut back, 0 bases at V and 3 bases at J, with 8 bases in the middle. DNA for the CDR3: TGTGCCAGCAGCTTAGCGGCGGGAGACACTGAAGCTTTCTTT. This sequence encodes CASSLAAGDTEAFF.

The chain has TRBV10-3 and TRBJ2-7; 10 bases agree with TRBD1. This CDR3 has 15 residues. Germline V gene sequence: CDR1 ENHRY, CDR2 SYGVKD. J lost 4 bases, V lost 4 bases, and 7 bases had no gene match. CDR3 sequence (DNA): TGTGCCATCAGTGCTCCCGGGACAGGGGAATACGAGCAGTACTTC. Translated, it gives CAISAPGTGEYEQYF.

The chain carries TRBV5-1 and TRBJ2-5, with D perhaps TRBD1 (5 bases). The germline CDR1 and CDR2 sequences are SGHRS and YFSETQ. The V gene lost 2 bases and the J gene lost 2 bases, with 13 bases spanning the gap. There are 15 residues in the CDR3. Here the CDR3 reads CASSLGARDQETQYF. Here the CDR3 DNA reads TGCGCCAGCAGCTTAGGGGCAAGGGATCAAGAGACCCAGTACTTC. Using reference TRBV5-1 and TRBJ2-5 for the parts outside the CDR3, the full variable domain is KAGVTQTPRYLIKTRGQQVTLSCSPISGHRSVSWYQQTPGQGLQFLFEYFSETQRNKGNFPGRFSGRQFSNSRSEMNVSTLELGDSALYLCASSLGARDQETQYFGPGTRLLVL.

The rearrangement uses TRBV10-3 and TRBJ1-2, with no clear D. Germline V gene data show CDR1 as ENHRY and CDR2 as SYGVKD. The CDR3 is 12 residues long. Trimming shortened V by 3 bases and J by 6 bases, and 8 bases separated the two germline ends. DNA for the CDR3: TGTGCCATCAGTGAATTCGACAATGGCTACACCTTC. Translation: CAISEFDNGYTF.

The rearrangement uses TRBV6-6 and TRBJ1-2; D unclear. CDR3 length equals 14 residues. Germline assignment: CDR1 MNHNY and CDR2 SVGAGI (reference sequence). V lost 0 bases to trimming and J lost 2 bases, with 7 bases between them. The CDR3 reads CASSYSIGNYGYTF. The CDR3 coding sequence is TGTGCCAGCAGTTACTCGATAGGGAACTATGGCTACACCTTC.